This T cell receptor beta chain emerged from a study of blood T cell repertoires in COVID-19. Study information: Both acute and convalescent COVID-19 samples were obtained from the United States, Italy and Spain.

Adults between roughly 18 and 90 years of age took part from more than 20 US areas. The protocol was immunoSEQ multiplex PCR, while the TCRdb copy is restricted to in-frame clones and leaves out a portion. The sample has about 130,000 clones, 80% to 90% seen once. V lost 2 bases and J lost 6, with 13 bases in between. This CDR3 region has 14 residues. Germline CDR1 MNHNS, CDR2 SASEGT. This chain connects TRBV6-1 to TRBJ1-2, with D tentatively TRBD1 (5 bases). The receptor was isolated from a woman aged 50 to 60 who had recovered from COVID-19. Sequencing was done on a sample of PBMCs or T cells enriched from blood (not recorded which). CDR3 coding DNA: TGTGCCAGCAGTGAAAATCAGGGTGGTCATGGCTACACCTTC. Its translation is CASSENQGGHGYTF.